This T cell receptor beta chain comes out of a study of blood T cells in healthy people across ages. As for the study in general: Capture via template switching afforded approximately one barcoded beta molecule per two T cells. Study observations and caveats: A conclusive naive versus antigen-experienced comparison was prevented by the unsorted PBMCs.

Regarding this clonotype: Its target is not known.

The use of a sample-barcoded 5' primer and a J-beta primer mix characterized a second PCR of about 7 to 12 cycles. TCRdb recomputed calls from the 5' RACE reads with MiXCR, one row per CDR3 protein. This table has hundreds of thousands of distinct CDR3 sequences, roughly half appearing once. The extraction recovered at least 5.5 micrograms of total RNA per sample. Germline V gene sequence: CDR1 DFQATT, CDR2 SNEGSKA (reference sequence). With 6 bases removed from V and 9 bases from J, the gap between germline ends came to 21 bases. The CDR3 has 14 amino acids. The source is a woman of 80 years or more in good health. Source material: blood. The J gene is TRBJ2-1, the V gene TRBV20-1; a weak D match, TRBD2 (5 bases). The CDR3 spells CSAPRPTQAAEQFF. CDR3 bases: TGCAGTGCCCCCAGGCCGACTCAAGCGGCTGAGCAGTTCTTC.